The next 12 T cell receptor beta chains were all read from a single sample in a study of blood T cell repertoires in COVID-19. TCRdb keeps only in-frame clones here, not all; method: immunoSEQ multiplex PCR. The sample shows about 150,000 clones, roughly 85% of them seen only once. Sequencing input: peripheral blood. The source is a woman aged 60 to 75 with COVID-19, enrolled during active disease.

CDR3 amino acids: CASSPTASGNTIYF. CDR3 DNA: TGTGCCAGCAGTCCGACAGCCTCTGGAAACACCATATATTTT. The V gene is TRBV3-1 (or the pseudogene TRBV3-2), the J gene TRBJ1-3, with a weak D call TRBD1 (5 bases). The CDR3 has 14 amino acids. The V end lost 6 bases, the J end lost 0 bases, and 9 bases lay between the germline ends. Germline V gives CDR1 LGHDT, CDR2 YNNKEL (reference sequence).

A single count supports this clone. The rearrangement joins TRBV2 to TRBJ2-1; maybe TRBD1 (5 bases). V gave up 8 bases and J gave up 4 bases, with 12 bases separating them. Per germline, CDR1 SNHLY and CDR2 FYNNEI. The CDR3 consists of 13 residues. The CDR3 DNA follows: TGTGCCAGCGAACAGACAGTGTACAATGAGCAGTTCTTC. Its protein is CASEQTVYNEQFF.

The CDR3 DNA reads as TGTGCCTGGAGCGAGGTCCTCGGTCAGCCCCAGCATTTT. Encoded protein: CAWSEVLGQPQHF. V usage is TRBV30 and J usage is TRBJ1-5, with unresolved D. This CDR3 comprises 13 residues. V was trimmed by 3 bases and J by 6 bases, leaving 12 bases between them. Germline V gives CDR1 GTSNPN, CDR2 SVGIG (reference sequence).

The chain couples TRBV5-1 to TRBJ2-1, with D possibly matching TRBD2 (6 bases). CDR3 length: 14 amino acids. Trimming stripped 4 bases from V and 9 bases from J, with 17 bases between. Germline V gene lookup returns CDR1 SGHRS and CDR2 YFSETQ. The CDR3: CASSLGVREIEQFF. The DNA of the CDR3 is TGCGCCAGCAGCCTTGGGGTGCGGGAAATTGAGCAGTTCTTC.

The rearrangement links TRBV5-1 to TRBJ2-3; TRBD2 matches at 8 bases. V shed 3 bases and J 5 bases; nucleotides not matched to a gene: 5. This CDR3 region has 14 residues. Germline CDR1 and CDR2: SGHRS and YFSETQ. DNA of the CDR3: TGCGCCAGCAGCTCGACTAGCGAAGGAGATACGCAGTATTTT. Amino acid sequence: CASSSTSEGDTQYF.

This clone was seen a single time. The V gene is TRBV11-2, the J gene TRBJ1-3; 7 nucleotides line up with TRBD1. The germline CDR1 and CDR2 sequences are SGHAT and FQNNGV. The CDR3 spans 15 residues. J gave up 0 bases and V 5 bases, and 4 bases lay outside the gene matches. CDR3 sequence (DNA): TGTGCCAGCAGCCGGACAGGTCTCTCTGGAAACACCATATATTTT. This codes for CASSRTGLSGNTIYF.

This chain links TRBV7-2 with TRBJ1-4; TRBD1 is a possible D gene (6 bases). Germline CDR1 SGHTA, CDR2 FQGNSA. The CDR3 has 14 residues. V gave up 3 bases and J gave up 4 bases, with 9 bases separating them. CDR3 in DNA: TGTGCCAGCAGCTTCGGGACATTTAATGAAAAACTGTTTTTT. Encoded protein: CASSFGTFNEKLFF.

V is TRBV5-1 and J is TRBJ2-2, with D possibly being TRBD2 (5 bases). The V gene's germline CDR1 is SGHRS and CDR2 YFSETQ. The CDR3 sequence is 15 residues long. Trimming took off 3 bases at V and 6 bases at J, with 15 bases between the two ends. The DNA for the CDR3 is TGCGCCAGCAGCTGGGAAGTTAGAGCGGCCGGGGAGCTGTTTTTT. It specifies CASSWEVRAAGELFF.

This clone has only one observation. The chain links TRBV6-1 to TRBJ2-1; D gene uncertain. This CDR3 is 16 amino acids long. CDR1 is MNHNS, CDR2 SASEGT, per germline. Trimming pared 2 bases from V and 0 bases from J, leaving 11 bases between. CDR3 DNA sequence: TGTGCCAGCAGTGAATTGGGCTTCGACTCCTACAATGAGCAGTTCTTC. It is translated as CASSELGFDSYNEQFF.

This clone was detected a few times. The chain couples TRBV6-1 to TRBJ2-2; D is undetermined. There are 16 residues in the CDR3. Trimming removed 2 bases from V and 0 bases from J, with 10 bases in between. Per germline, CDR1 MNHNS and CDR2 SASEGT. For the CDR3, the DNA is TGTGCCAGCAGTGAATTCGTGGCTCCGAACACCGGGGAGCTGTTTTTT. This sequence encodes CASSEFVAPNTGELFF.

J is TRBJ2-5 and V is TRBV20-1, with TRBD2 matching over 12 bases. Germline values: CDR1 DFQATT, CDR2 SNEGSKA (reference sequence). This CDR3 is built from 15 residues. J gave up 4 bases and V 3 bases, and 6 bases lay outside the gene matches. The CDR3 coding sequence is TGCAGTGCTAGTGGGCTAGCGGGGGGGCCAGAGACCCAGTACTTC. Translation gives CSASGLAGGPETQYF.

The chain links TRBV5-6 to TRBJ1-4; D remains ambiguous. Trimming took off 1 base at V and 1 base at J, with 5 bases between the two ends. The germline V gene encodes CDR1 SGHDT and CDR2 YYEEEE. The CDR3 spans 14 residues. CDR3 coding DNA: TGTGCCAGCAGCTTGCGAGGAACTAATGAAAAACTGTTTTTT. Amino acid sequence: CASSLRGTNEKLFF.